The rows below give T cell receptor beta chains drawn from one sample of a study of T cell responses to AZD1222 COVID-19 vaccine. Some clones are missing from TCRdb's copy, which holds only in-frame ones; the method was immunoSEQ multiplex PCR. Among more than 150,000 clones listed, about 91% were seen once. This material consisted of peripheral blood, taken 28 days after the second AZD1222 dose. All receptors derive from an adult who received the AZD1222 COVID-19 vaccine. Both conserved end residues are part of each CDR3. Fields, in order: clone size, D gene, V gene, J gene, CDR3 DNA, CDR3 protein. The D gene is left open where the match is weak. Not every row has a clone size; where given, it reads once, few, many or a size class.

NA	TRBD1	TRBV4-3	TRBJ1-3	TGCGCCAGCAGCCAAGACGTAGGACAGGCAAACACCATATATTTT	CASSQDVGQANTIYF
once	NA	TRBV5-1	TRBJ2-7	TGCGCCAGCAGCTTGCCCCAGGGTTACGAGCAGTACTTC	CASSLPQGYEQYF
NA	NA	TRBV28	TRBJ2-3	TGTGCCAGCAGACCCTGGACTGATCGCACAGATACGCAGTATTTT	CASRPWTDRTDTQYF
NA	NA	TRBV6-2/TRBV6-3	TRBJ1-5	TGTGCCAGCAGTACAGAGGAGGGAATTCAGCCCCAGCATTTT	CASSTEEGIQPQHF
NA	NA	TRBV7-9	TRBJ2-3	TGTGCCAGCAGCTTTTTAACGGGAGCGGCAGATACGCAGTATTTT	CASSFLTGAADTQYF
NA	TRBD2	TRBV27	TRBJ2-3	TGTGCCAGCAGTTTGGGACTAGCGGGAGGAGGAGATACGCAGTATTTT	CASSLGLAGGGDTQYF
NA	NA	TRBV28	TRBJ1-1	TGTGCCAGCAGCACGGGACCGTCGGACATGAACACTGAAGCTTTCTTT	CASSTGPSDMNTEAFF
NA	TRBD2	TRBV18	TRBJ2-1	TGTGCCAGCTCACTTGGTGGGGGAGCGGGGAACCTCTACAATGAGCAGTTCTTC	CASSLGGGAGNLYNEQFF
NA	NA	TRBV12-3/TRBV12-4	TRBJ2-2	TGTGCCAGCAGTTTTAGAGCCGGGGAGCTGTTTTTT	CASSFRAGELFF
NA	TRBD2	TRBV4-3	TRBJ2-1	TGCGCCAGCAGCCTTACGACGGGGGGTGAGCAGTTCTTC	CASSLTTGGEQFF
once	NA	TRBV18	TRBJ1-6	TGTGCCAGCTCACCAAGGAACGGGGTAGATAATTCACCCCTCCACTTT	CASSPRNGVDNSPLHF
NA	TRBD1	TRBV7-8	TRBJ2-2	TGTGCCAGCAGCCCCGAATTGATCGGGACAGAGAACACCGGGGAGCTGTTTTTT	CASSPELIGTENTGELFF
NA	NA	TRBV28	TRBJ1-6	TGTGCCAGCAGTCCTAACAGGGACTCCTATAATTCACCCCTCCACTTT	CASSPNRDSYNSPLHF
NA	NA	TRBV6-2/TRBV6-3	TRBJ2-7	TGTGCCAGCAGTCCCCAGGGGCGGACCTCCTACGAGCAGTACTTC	CASSPQGRTSYEQYF
NA	NA	TRBV6-5	TRBJ2-4	TGTGCCAGCAGTTACTCACAGGGTGTCACAAACATTCAGTACTTC	CASSYSQGVTNIQYF
NA	TRBD1	TRBV6-4	TRBJ1-2	TGTGCCAGCGCTCAGGGGGCTTTCCCTTTTAACTATGGCTACACCTTC	CASAQGAFPFNYGYTF
NA	TRBD2	TRBV2	TRBJ2-2	TGTGCCAGCAGTACATTACCCTCTAGCGGGGGCCGAACCGGGGAGCTGTTTTTT	CASSTLPSSGGRTGELFF
NA	TRBD1	TRBV6-5	TRBJ1-2	TGTGCCAGCATGACAGGGCGGGGTGGCTACACCTTC	CASMTGRGGYTF
NA	NA	TRBV7-9	TRBJ1-3	TGTGCCAGCAGCTTCGACGACCCGGCCTTGGTATATTTT	CASSFDDPALVYF
NA	NA	TRBV5-1	TRBJ2-1	TGCGCCAGCAGCTTGGGCGGGGCCAGCTCCTACAATGAGCAGTTCTTC	CASSLGGASSYNEQFF
NA	TRBD1	TRBV6-5	TRBJ2-2	TGTGCCAGCAGTTACAGGGGACAGATTAACACCGGGGAGCTGTTTTTT	CASSYRGQINTGELFF
NA	NA	TRBV5-4	TRBJ2-7	TGTGCCAGCAGCCCCTTCCCCGCCGACTACGAGCAGTACTTC	CASSPFPADYEQYF
NA	NA	TRBV3-1/TRBV3-2	TRBJ1-3	TGTGCCAGCAGCCAAGTTAACAGCCGATCTGGAAACACCATATATTTT	CASSQVNSRSGNTIYF
NA	NA	TRBV30	TRBJ2-5	TGTGCCTGGAGTGTCGGAGGTAAAGAGACCCAGTACTTC	CAWSVGGKETQYF
NA	NA	TRBV23-1	TRBJ1-5	TGCGCCAGCAGTCAATACGTTAGCAATCAGCCCCAGCATTTT	CASSQYVSNQPQHF
NA	TRBD1	TRBV28	TRBJ1-2	TGTGCCAGCGGGAGGGGGCCAGGACCGTATGGCTACACCTTC	CASGRGPGPYGYTF
NA	NA	TRBV25-1	TRBJ2-7	TGTGCAACCCACCGGGCGGGGGCATACGAGCAGTACTTC	CATHRAGAYEQYF
NA	TRBD1	TRBV28	TRBJ2-5	TGTGCCAGCAGCCTACCCAATCCTTCTAAGGGACAGGGGTTCGACCAAGAGACCCAGTACTTC	CASSLPNPSKGQGFDQETQYF
NA	NA	TRBV28	TRBJ1-2	TGTGCCAGCAGCCCCGAAGTGAGTAGCGTCACTTATGGCTACACCTTC	CASSPEVSSVTYGYTF
NA	NA	TRBV11-2	TRBJ2-1	TGTGCCAGCAGCCCGCCGAAGGGGGGACAGACCATAGATGAGCAGTTCTTC	CASSPPKGGQTIDEQFF
NA	TRBD1	TRBV5-1	TRBJ1-5	TGCGCCAGCAGCCCGTGGCAGGGGGCTGATCAGCCCCAGCATTTT	CASSPWQGADQPQHF
NA	NA	TRBV28	TRBJ1-5	TGTGCCAGCAGTTTGGCGGGGGGCAATCAGCCCCAGCATTTT	CASSLAGGNQPQHF
once	NA	TRBV19	TRBJ1-4	TGTGCCAGTAGCATGGGGGACCTTAATGAAAAACTGTTTTTT	CASSMGDLNEKLFF
NA	TRBD1	TRBV3-1/TRBV3-2	TRBJ1-2	TGTGCCAGCAGCCAAGATGGTCGGGACAGGGGATCGAGAGGCTACACCTTC	CASSQDGRDRGSRGYTF
NA	TRBD1	TRBV3-1/TRBV3-2	TRBJ2-7	TGTGCCAGCACCGGGACAGGGTGGTACGAGCAGTACTTC	CASTGTGWYEQYF
few	NA	TRBV7-8	TRBJ1-1	TGTGCCAGCAGGGTTGGCCATATGAACACTGAAGCTTTCTTT	CASRVGHMNTEAFF
once	TRBD1	TRBV7-9	TRBJ1-2	TGTGCCAGCAGCTTAGGGGACAGGGGGTCTCGAAACTATGGCTACACCTTC	CASSLGDRGSRNYGYTF
NA	TRBD2	TRBV28	TRBJ2-1	TGTGCCAGCAGAACTAGCGGGAGGGGCGATGAGCAGTTCTTC	CASRTSGRGDEQFF
NA	NA	TRBV10-3	TRBJ1-4	TGTGCCATCAGTGAGGCCCCCCAGCTAAGTAATGAAAAACTGTTTTTT	CAISEAPQLSNEKLFF
NA	TRBD1	TRBV2	TRBJ1-1	TGTGCCAGCAGTGAAGCTACAGGGGCCCTAGGAGCTTTCTTT	CASSEATGALGAFF